This T cell receptor (beta chain) was sequenced in a study of shared T cell receptors in the human thymus. The protocol was immunoSEQ multiplex PCR, while the TCRdb copy is restricted to in-frame clones and leaves out a portion. Of about 380,000 clones in the sample, about 95% are singletons; the top ten hold around 0.018%. There are 15 residues in the CDR3. Per the germline V gene, CDR1 is SGHTA and CDR2 is FQGNSA. V was pared by 7 bases and J by 3 bases, with 15 bases between. This clonotype was obtained from a human donor. Material for sequencing was thymocytes. The J gene is TRBJ1-4, the V gene TRBV7-2; perhaps TRBD1 as D (6 bases). The CDR3 protein is CASTLHRGPNEKLFF. The DNA for the CDR3 is TGTGCCAGCACCCTGCACCGGGGGCCTAATGAAAAACTGTTTTTT.